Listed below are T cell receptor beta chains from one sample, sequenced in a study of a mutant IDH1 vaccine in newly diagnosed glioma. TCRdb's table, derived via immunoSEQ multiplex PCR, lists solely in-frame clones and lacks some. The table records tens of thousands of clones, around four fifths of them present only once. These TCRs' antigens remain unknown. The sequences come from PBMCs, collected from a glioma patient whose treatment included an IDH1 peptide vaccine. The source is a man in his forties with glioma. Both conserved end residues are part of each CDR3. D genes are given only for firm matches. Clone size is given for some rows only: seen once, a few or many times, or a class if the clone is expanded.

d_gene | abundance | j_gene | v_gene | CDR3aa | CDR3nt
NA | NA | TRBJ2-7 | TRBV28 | CASTSGSLRRSYEQYF | TGTGCCAGCACCTCCGGCTCCCTCCGAAGAAGCTACGAGCAGTACTTC
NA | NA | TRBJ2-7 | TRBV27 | CASSEGGSYEQYF | TGTGCCAGCAGTGAAGGGGGCTCCTACGAGCAGTACTTC
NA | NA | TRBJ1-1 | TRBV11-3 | CASSSDSKNTEAFF | TGTGCCAGCAGCTCGGACAGCAAGAACACTGAAGCTTTCTTT
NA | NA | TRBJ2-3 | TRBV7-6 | CASSSLRGRGPGTDTQYF | TGTGCCAGCAGCTCCCTTCGCGGGCGTGGTCCTGGCACAGATACGCAGTATTTT
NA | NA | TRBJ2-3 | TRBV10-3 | CAISGGASTDTQYF | TGTGCCATCAGTGGGGGGGCGAGCACAGATACGCAGTATTTT
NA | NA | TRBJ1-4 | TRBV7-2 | CASSRPEGSTNEKLFF | TGTGCCAGCAGCCGGCCTGAGGGTTCCACTAATGAAAAACTGTTTTTT
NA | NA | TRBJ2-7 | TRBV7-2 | CASSRGPEIQQYF | TGTGCCAGCAGCCGGGGCCCGGAGATCCAGCAGTACTTC
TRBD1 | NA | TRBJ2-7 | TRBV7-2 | CASSLYLIRTGGEQYF | TGTGCCAGCAGCTTATACCTAATCCGGACAGGGGGGGAGCAGTACTTC
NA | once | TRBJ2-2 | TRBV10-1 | CATMGRTTGELFF | TGCGCCACCATGGGACGGACCACCGGGGAGCTGTTTTTT
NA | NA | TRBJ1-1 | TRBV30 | CAWSVLGNTEAFF | TGTGCCTGGAGTGTATTGGGTAACACTGAAGCTTTCTTT
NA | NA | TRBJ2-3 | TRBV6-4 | CASSDSGPAGGDTQYF | TGTGCCAGCAGTGACTCGGGTCCGGCCGGGGGAGATACGCAGTATTTT
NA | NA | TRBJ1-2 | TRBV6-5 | CATTHGRRPNYGYTF | TGTGCCACCACGCACGGCAGACGGCCTAACTATGGCTACACCTTC
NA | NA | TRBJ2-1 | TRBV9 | CASSVGAGHGRGEQFF | TGTGCCAGCAGCGTAGGCGCGGGACATGGGAGGGGGGAGCAGTTCTTC
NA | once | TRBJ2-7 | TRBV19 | CASSLKRGGPYEQYF | TGTGCCAGTAGCCTAAAAAGGGGGGGACCCTACGAGCAGTACTTC
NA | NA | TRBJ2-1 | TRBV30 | CALGGDNEQFF | TGTGCCCTCGGAGGGGATAATGAGCAGTTCTTC
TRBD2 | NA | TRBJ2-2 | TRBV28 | CASSQWTSGGNGELFF | TGTGCCAGCAGTCAATGGACTAGCGGGGGGAACGGGGAGCTGTTTTTT
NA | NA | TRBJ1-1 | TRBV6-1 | CASREPGKAAFF | TGTGCCAGCAGGGAACCAGGGAAGGCAGCTTTCTTT
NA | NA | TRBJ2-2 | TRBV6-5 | CASSQLTGELFF | TGTGCCAGCAGCCAGCTTACCGGGGAGCTGTTTTTT
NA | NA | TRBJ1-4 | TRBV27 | CASSRYRALGEKLFF | TGTGCCAGCAGTCGCTACCGGGCATTGGGGGAAAAACTGTTTTTT
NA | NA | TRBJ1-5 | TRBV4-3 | CASSQDGASNQPQHF | TGCGCCAGCAGCCAAGATGGGGCTAGCAATCAGCCCCAGCATTTT
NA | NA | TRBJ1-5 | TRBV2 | CASKALRTQPQHF | TGTGCCAGCAAGGCCCTTCGAACTCAGCCCCAGCATTTT
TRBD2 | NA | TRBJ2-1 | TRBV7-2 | CASRYGGNEQFF | TGTGCCAGCAGGTACGGGGGGAATGAGCAGTTCTTC
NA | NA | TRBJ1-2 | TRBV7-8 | CASSRGGVGYGYTF | TGTGCCAGCAGCCGCGGCGGGGTCGGCTATGGCTACACCTTC
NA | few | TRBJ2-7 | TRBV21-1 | CASSPGPYEQYF | TGTGCCAGCAGCCCAGGGCCCTACGAGCAGTACTTC
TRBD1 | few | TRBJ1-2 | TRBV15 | CATSRDSLDRARGYTF | TGTGCCACCAGCAGAGATAGCCTCGACAGGGCGCGTGGCTACACCTTC
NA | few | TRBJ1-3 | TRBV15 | CATSQSGNTIYF | TGTGCCACCAGCCAGTCGGGAAACACCATATATTTT
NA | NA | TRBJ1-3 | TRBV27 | CASSSGQPGNTIYF | TGTGCCAGCAGTTCTGGACAGCCTGGAAACACCATATATTTT
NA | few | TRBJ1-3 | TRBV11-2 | CASKTDFSGNTIYF | TGTGCCAGCAAGACGGATTTTTCTGGAAACACCATATATTTT
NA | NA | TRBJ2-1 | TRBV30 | CAWLQGSNEQFF | TGTGCCTGGTTACAAGGTTCGAATGAGCAGTTCTTC
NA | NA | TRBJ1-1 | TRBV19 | CASSEGGAGTEAFF | TGTGCCAGTTCGGAAGGGGGGGCTGGTACTGAAGCTTTCTTT
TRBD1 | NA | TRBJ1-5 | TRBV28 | CASSQGGVNQPQHF | TGTGCCAGCAGCCAGGGGGGGGTCAATCAGCCCCAGCATTTT
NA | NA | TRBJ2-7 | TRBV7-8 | CASSPPGTYEQYF | TGTGCCAGCAGCCCTCCTGGTACGTACGAGCAGTACTTC
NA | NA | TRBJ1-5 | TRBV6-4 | CASIPLRDRNQPQHF | TGTGCCAGCATCCCTCTCAGGGATCGCAATCAGCCCCAGCATTTT
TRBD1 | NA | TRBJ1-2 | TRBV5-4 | CASTNDRAFIF | TGTGCCAGCACTAACGACAGGGCTTTCATCTTC
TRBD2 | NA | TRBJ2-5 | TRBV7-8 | CASSPRTSGETQYF | TGTGCCAGCAGCCCTAGGACTAGTGGGGAGACCCAGTACTTC
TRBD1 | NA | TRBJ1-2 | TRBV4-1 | CASSLQDRANYGYTF | TGCGCCAGCAGCCTACAGGACAGGGCGAACTATGGCTACACCTTC
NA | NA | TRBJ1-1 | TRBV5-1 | CASSLEVVGFAEAFF | TGCGCCAGCAGCTTGGAAGTTGTCGGCTTTGCGGAAGCTTTCTTT
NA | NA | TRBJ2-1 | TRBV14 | CASGQVQGGEQFF | TGTGCCAGCGGCCAAGTGCAGGGAGGTGAGCAGTTCTTC
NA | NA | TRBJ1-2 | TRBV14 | CASSSMGQGNYGYTF | TGTGCCAGCAGCTCGATGGGTCAGGGGAACTATGGCTACACCTTC